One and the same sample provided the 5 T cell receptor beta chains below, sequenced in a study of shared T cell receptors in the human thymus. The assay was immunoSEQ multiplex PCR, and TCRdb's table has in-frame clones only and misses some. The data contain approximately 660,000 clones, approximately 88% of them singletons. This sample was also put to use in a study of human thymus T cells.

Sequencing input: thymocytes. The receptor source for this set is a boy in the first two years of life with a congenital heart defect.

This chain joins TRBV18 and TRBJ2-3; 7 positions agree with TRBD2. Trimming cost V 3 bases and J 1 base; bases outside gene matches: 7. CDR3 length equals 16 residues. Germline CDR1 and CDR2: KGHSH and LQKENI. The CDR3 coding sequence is TGTGCCAGCTCACCCCCGCAGGGAGGGGGCACAGATACGCAGTATTTT. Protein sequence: CASSPPQGGGTDTQYF.

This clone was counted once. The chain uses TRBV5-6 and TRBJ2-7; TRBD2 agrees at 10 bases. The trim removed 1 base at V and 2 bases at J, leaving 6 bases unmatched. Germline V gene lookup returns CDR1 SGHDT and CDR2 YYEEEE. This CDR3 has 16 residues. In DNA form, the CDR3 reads TGTGCCAGCAGCTTGCATCCTAGCGGGAGTACCTACGAGCAGTACTTC. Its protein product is CASSLHPSGSTYEQYF.

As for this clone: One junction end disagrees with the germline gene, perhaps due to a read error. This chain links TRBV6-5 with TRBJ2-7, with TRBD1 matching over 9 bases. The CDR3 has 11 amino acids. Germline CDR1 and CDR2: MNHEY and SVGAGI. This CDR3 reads CASSNRTGGAF. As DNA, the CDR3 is TGTGCCAGCAGCAATCGAACAGGGGGCGCTTTC.

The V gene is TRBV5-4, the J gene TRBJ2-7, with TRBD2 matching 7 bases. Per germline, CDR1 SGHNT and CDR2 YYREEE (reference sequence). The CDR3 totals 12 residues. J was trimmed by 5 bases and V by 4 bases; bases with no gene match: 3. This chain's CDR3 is CASSPGGNEQYF. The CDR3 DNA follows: TGTGCCAGCAGCCCGGGAGGCAACGAGCAGTACTTC.

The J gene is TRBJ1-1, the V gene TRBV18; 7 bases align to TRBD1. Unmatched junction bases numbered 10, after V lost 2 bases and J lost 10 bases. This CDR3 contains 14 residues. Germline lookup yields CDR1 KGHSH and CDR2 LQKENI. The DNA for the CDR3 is TGTGCCAGCTCACCAAGGGACAGCGGTCATCTAGCTTTCTTT. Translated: CASSPRDSGHLAFF. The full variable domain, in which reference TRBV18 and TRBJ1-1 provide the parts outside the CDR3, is NAGVMQNPRHLVRRRGQEARLRCSPMKGHSHVYWYRQLPEEGLKFMVYLQKENIIDESGMPKERFSAEFPKEGPSILRIQQVVRGDSAAYFCASSPRDSGHLAFFGQGTRLTVV.